Shown below are 22 T cell receptor beta chains from a single sample sequenced in a study of blood T cell repertoires in COVID-19. Here immunoSEQ multiplex PCR was the method, and the copy in TCRdb shows in-frame clones only, minus some. The data show hundreds of thousands of clones, roughly 86% seen once. The material sequenced was peripheral blood. The source of these receptors is a man between 18 and 29 years old with active or convalescent COVID-19.

The J gene is TRBJ2-3, the V gene TRBV7-3, with 13 positions matching TRBD2. The V gene end was trimmed by 2 bases and the J gene end by 1 base; junction bases not matched to a gene: 9. The CDR3 covers 19 residues. CDR1 SGHTA and CDR2 FQGTGA come from the germline V gene. The DNA for the CDR3 is TGTGCCAGCAGCTTAGGAACTAGCGGGGGGGCCTCGGGCACAGATACGCAGTATTTT. It encodes CASSLGTSGGASGTDTQYF.

The chain joins TRBV5-6 to TRBJ1-1; D is unclear. Trimming stripped 4 bases from V and 6 bases from J, with 19 bases between. This CDR3 comprises 15 residues. Germline V gene data show CDR1 as SGHDT and CDR2 as YYEEEE. The CDR3 loop reads CASSPWKRVGAEAFF. CDR3 DNA sequence: TGTGCCAGCAGCCCATGGAAGAGGGTAGGTGCTGAAGCTTTCTTT. Filled out from reference TRBV5-6 and TRBJ1-1, the complete variable domain reads DAGVTQSPTHLIKTRGQQVTLRCSPKSGHDTVSWYQQALGQGPQFIFQYYEEEERQRGNFPDRFSGHQFPNYSSELNVNALLLGDSALYLCASSPWKRVGAEAFFGQGTRLTVV.

In this sample, this clone turned up once. The V call is TRBV12-5, the J call TRBJ1-1; no reliable D call. CDR3 length: 15 amino acids. V lost 1 base to trimming and J lost 3 bases, with 12 bases between them. The germline gives CDR1 LGHNT, CDR2 FRNRAP. In DNA form, the CDR3 reads TGTGCTAGTGGTTTGGGACGGCTGGGAGACACTGAAGCTTTCTTT. It yields the protein CASGLGRLGDTEAFF.

The V gene is TRBV10-1, the J gene TRBJ2-1, with 9 bases fitting TRBD2. The CDR3 is made up of 15 amino acids. V shed 6 bases, J shed 0 bases, and the junction held 3 bases outside the gene matches. CDR1 is WNHNN, CDR2 SYGVQD, per germline (reference sequence). CDR3 in amino acids: CASSKAGGSYNEQFF. CDR3 coding DNA: TGCGCCAGCAGCAAAGCGGGGGGCTCCTACAATGAGCAGTTCTTC.

The chain has TRBV18 and TRBJ1-2; D not resolved. Germline assignment: CDR1 KGHSH and CDR2 LQKENI. The V and J ends lost 3 bases and 4 bases respectively, with 21 bases between them. The CDR3 sequence is 17 residues long. CDR3 DNA sequence: TGTGCCAGCTCACCGCGTATAGGACTTCCGCGGGGCTATGGCTACACCTTC. Protein sequence: CASSPRIGLPRGYGYTF. The full variable domain, with the rest looked up from reference TRBV18 and TRBJ1-2, is NAGVMQNPRHLVRRRGQEARLRCSPMKGHSHVYWYRQLPEEGLKFMVYLQKENIIDESGMPKERFSAEFPKEGPSILRIQQVVRGDSAAYFCASSPRIGLPRGYGYTFGSGTRLTVV.

The chain carries TRBV29-1 and TRBJ1-2; no clear D. V was pared by 5 bases and J by 0 bases, with 16 bases between. Germline assignment: CDR1 SQVTM and CDR2 ANQGSEA. This CDR3 comprises 15 residues. The CDR3 reads CSVSAAKLANYGYTF. CDR3 nucleotide sequence: TGCAGCGTTTCGGCGGCGAAGTTAGCTAACTATGGCTACACCTTC.

The chain couples TRBV14 to TRBJ1-2; unclear D gene. The CDR3 totals 14 residues. Trimming cost V 4 bases and J 4 bases, with 13 bases left between them. Germline V gives CDR1 SGHDN, CDR2 FVKESK. The CDR3 region has the DNA TGTGCCAGCAGCCGGAGGACGGCAAGCTATGGCTACACCTTC. Encoded protein: CASSRRTASYGYTF.

The chain carries TRBV11-2 and TRBJ2-1; D gene unclear. Per germline, CDR1 SGHAT and CDR2 FQNNGV. Deletions cut 3 bases from V and 4 bases from J, with 10 bases between. The CDR3 contains 14 residues. The CDR3 is CASSFMTLYNEQFF. CDR3 coding DNA: TGTGCCAGCAGCTTTATGACACTGTACAATGAGCAGTTCTTC.

The gene calls are TRBV6-1 and TRBJ1-2, with 11 bases aligning to TRBD1. The CDR3 has 16 residues. Germline lookup yields CDR1 MNHNS and CDR2 SASEGT. V lost 4 bases and J lost 8; bases outside the gene matches: 12. The CDR3 reads CASSAGPGQGVLGYTF. The DNA for the CDR3 is TGTGCCAGCAGTGCCGGTCCGGGACAGGGGGTCCTCGGCTACACCTTC.

J is TRBJ2-1 and V is TRBV5-1; the match to TRBD2 covers 8 bases. This CDR3 is built from 15 residues. CDR1 is SGHRS, CDR2 YFSETQ, per germline. After removal of 0 bases from V and 8 bases from J, the junction contained 7 bases not matched to a gene. The CDR3 DNA sequence: TGCGCCAGCAGCTTGGGGGGACTAGTACACCATGAGCAGTTCTTC. It translates to CASSLGGLVHHEQFF.

The V call is TRBV11-2, the J call TRBJ2-5, with 7 bases identical to TRBD2. CDR1 and CDR2 from the germline V gene are SGHAT and FQNNGV. V shed 4 bases and J 2 bases; nucleotides not matched to a gene: 7. The CDR3 is made up of 15 amino acids. Written as DNA, the CDR3 is TGTGCCAGCAGCTGGGCTAGCGGAGGGCAAGAGACCCAGTACTTC. Protein sequence: CASSWASGGQETQYF.

The chain links TRBV19 to TRBJ1-1, with a tentative D call TRBD1 (6 bases). The V end lost 5 bases, the J end lost 1 base, and 14 bases lay between the germline ends. Per germline, CDR1 LNHDA and CDR2 SQIVND (reference sequence). The CDR3 sequence is 15 residues long. This CDR3 reads CASSPYSTGNTEAFF. CDR3 nucleotides: TGTGCCAGTAGTCCCTACTCGACAGGGAACACTGAAGCTTTCTTT.

The CDR3 here is CASSEFTGTSNQPQHF. The CDR3 DNA sequence: TGTGCCAGCAGTGAGTTTACAGGGACTAGCAATCAGCCCCAGCATTTT. The V and J genes are TRBV6-1 and TRBJ1-5; a possible D gene is TRBD1 (6 bases). This CDR3 spans 16 amino acids. The V gene lost 3 bases and the J gene lost 0 bases, with 12 bases spanning the gap. Germline CDR1 is MNHNS and CDR2 is SASEGT.

The rearrangement links TRBV13 to TRBJ2-3, with D possibly being TRBD1 (5 bases). The length of the CDR3 is 15 residues. Per germline, CDR1 PRHDT and CDR2 FYEKMQ (reference sequence). Trimming removed 6 bases from V and 4 bases from J, with 17 bases in between. The CDR3 DNA sequence: TGTGCCAGCAGTATAGGGATAGGGGCCGCAGATACGCAGTATTTT. Translation: CASSIGIGAADTQYF.

This chain uses TRBV15 with TRBJ1-6; D uncertain. The ends were cut back, 0 bases at V and 13 bases at J, with 10 bases in the middle. CDR1 is LNHNV, CDR2 YYDKDF, per germline (reference sequence). The CDR3 is 13 amino acids. The chain's CDR3 is CATSRDLLSPLHF. The CDR3 DNA follows: TGTGCCACCAGCAGAGATCTCTTGAGTCCCCTCCACTTT.

The V and J genes are TRBV5-5 and TRBJ1-1; possibly TRBD1 for D (5 bases). V lost 4 bases and J lost 1, with 8 bases in between. Germline-derived CDR1 and CDR2 are SGHKS and YYEKEE (reference sequence). There are 13 residues in the CDR3. CDR3 loop: CASSVDRNTEAFF. CDR3 DNA: TGTGCCAGCAGCGTCGACAGGAACACTGAAGCTTTCTTT.

This clone was recorded once. The V and J genes are TRBV7-6 and TRBJ2-5; maybe TRBD1 (6 bases). V was shortened by 3 bases and J by 2 bases, with 13 bases between the two germline ends. Germline V CDR1 and CDR2: SGHVS, FNYEAQ. This CDR3 contains 15 residues. The CDR3: CASSLGEGVQETQYF. The CDR3 nucleotides read TGTGCCAGCAGCTTGGGAGAGGGGGTACAAGAGACCCAGTACTTC.

The sample holds one count of this clone. The V and J genes are TRBV7-9 and TRBJ1-1; 8 bases fit TRBD1. The CDR3 sequence is 15 residues long. Trimming removed 2 bases from V and 0 bases from J; junction bases left unmatched: 2. Germline V gene lookup returns CDR1 SEHNR and CDR2 FQNEAQ (reference sequence). CDR3 sequence (DNA): TGTGCCAGCAGCTTACGGACAGGGATGAACACTGAAGCTTTCTTT. It translates to CASSLRTGMNTEAFF.

This clone occurred a few times. This sequence joins TRBV6-5 and TRBJ1-4, with 8 positions matching TRBD1. V trimming: 0 bases; J trimming: 10 bases; junction bases outside the gene matches: 1. This CDR3 comprises 13 residues. CDR1 and CDR2 (germline): MNHEY, SVGAGI. The CDR3 reads CASSYSDRVKLFF. The CDR3 bases are TGTGCCAGCAGTTACTCGGACAGGGTAAAACTGTTTTTT.

This sequence joins TRBV5-1 and TRBJ2-2; TRBD2 matches 8 bases. Germline CDR1 is SGHRS and CDR2 is YFSETQ. Germline trimming cut 0 bases from V and 4 bases from J; bases unmatched to any gene: 11. The CDR3 totals 18 residues. In DNA, the CDR3 is TGCGCCAGCAGCTTGGAGGGGTCGCGCGGGGGGACCACCGGGGAGCTGTTTTTT. This gives the protein CASSLEGSRGGTTGELFF.

In DNA form, the CDR3 reads TGCGCCAGCAGCCGCGGACAGACCCCTGGCCATGGCTACACCTTC. It codes for CASSRGQTPGHGYTF. This sequence joins TRBV4-1 and TRBJ1-2; D may be TRBD1 (6 bases). Germline assignment: CDR1 MGHRA and CDR2 YSYEKL. The V gene lost 4 bases and the J gene lost 6 bases, with 18 bases spanning the gap. CDR3 length: 15 residues.

V is TRBV7-9 and J is TRBJ1-4, with 8 positions matching TRBD1. CDR3 length: 16 amino acids. V lost 1 base and J lost 5; bases outside the gene matches: 6. Germline loops: CDR1 SEHNR, CDR2 FQNEAQ (reference sequence). The CDR3: CASSLGRDRRNEKLFF. Here the CDR3 DNA reads TGTGCCAGCAGCTTAGGCAGGGACAGGAGGAATGAAAAACTGTTTTTT.